The TCR beta chain under discussion was sequenced for a study of siplizumab effects on memory and regulatory T cells. Whole-study findings and limits: There appeared to be greater diversity in naive T cells than in memory cells, and naive T cells seemed major contributors to the alloresponse.

This clone was found a few times. Its antigen is not identified. The germline CDR1 and CDR2 sequences are LNHDA and SQIVND (reference sequence). The CDR3 sequence is 15 residues long. V was trimmed by 5 bases and J by 0 bases, leaving 11 bases between them. TCRdb's copy holds only in-frame clones and misses some; the assay was immunoSEQ multiplex PCR. The table has 90,000 to 150,000 clones, roughly 95% seen once. The chain carries TRBV19 and TRBJ1-5; D gene ambiguous. This TCR derives from a human donor in good health. The sequenced sample consisted of non-Treg CD4+ T cells sorted from blood. CDR3 nucleotide sequence: TGTGCCAGTAGTCTTCGACACTATAGCAATCAGCCCCAGCATTTT. This translates into CASSLRHYSNQPQHF.